This T cell receptor (beta chain) was profiled in a study of early T cells in non-severe SARS-CoV-2 infection. Across the study: Chains stayed unpaired after sequencing of bulk RNA from unsorted whole blood. Study-wide results and limits: VDJdb matching skewed toward anti-spike CD8 responses, missing private and CD4 specificities.

V was shortened by 3 bases and J by 2 bases, with 3 bases between the two germline ends. CDR1 is LGHNT and CDR2 is FRNRAP in the germline V gene. This CDR3 has 12 amino acids. Unique molecular identifiers were affixed to single, distinct cDNA molecules. TCRdb fed the 5' RACE reads into MiXCR, producing one record per CDR3 protein. Of 55,000 to 70,000 distinct CDR3 sequences detected, over 3.5% appear once; the ten largest clones hold 3.5% to 4%. In its sample, this clonotype was seen a few times. The antigen is not known. Material: whole blood, obtained at baseline. V is TRBV12-5 and J is TRBJ2-3; no firm D call. This TCR came from an adult who was a healthcare worker with PCR-confirmed SARS-CoV-2 infection or an uninfected control (not recorded which). The donor label of this sample is uncertain. CDR3 in amino acids: CASGFSTDTQYF. CDR3 sequence (DNA): TGTGCTAGTGGTTTCTCCACAGATACGCAGTATTTT.